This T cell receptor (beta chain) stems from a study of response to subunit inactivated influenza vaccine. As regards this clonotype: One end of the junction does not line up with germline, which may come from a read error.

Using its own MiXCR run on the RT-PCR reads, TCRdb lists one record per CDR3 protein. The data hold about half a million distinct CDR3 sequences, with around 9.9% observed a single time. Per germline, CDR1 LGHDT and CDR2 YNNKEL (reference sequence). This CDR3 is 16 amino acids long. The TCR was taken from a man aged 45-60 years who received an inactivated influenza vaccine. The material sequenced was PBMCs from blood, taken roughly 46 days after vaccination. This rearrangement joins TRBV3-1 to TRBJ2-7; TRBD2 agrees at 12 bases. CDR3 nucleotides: TGTGACAGCAGCCACAGGACTAGCGGGATCTCCTACGAGCAGTACTTC. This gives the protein CDSSHRTSGISYEQYF.